The 2 T cell receptor beta chains given below trace back to one sample, sequenced in a study of blood T cell repertoires in COVID-19. Sequenced by immunoSEQ multiplex PCR; TCRdb stores in-frame clones only, minus some. The sample records about 270,000 clones, about 91% being singletons. Sequencing was performed on PBMCs or T cells enriched from blood (not recorded which). These receptors originate from a man in his forties or fifties who had been exposed to COVID-19.

This clone has a single count. The gene calls are TRBV5-5 and TRBJ2-1; unclear D gene. CDR1 is SGHKS and CDR2 is YYEKEE in the germline V gene (reference sequence). The CDR3 loop spans 15 amino acids. V shed 0 bases and J shed 3 bases, with 10 bases lying between them. The CDR3 nucleotides are TGTGCCAGCAGCTTGGACGTTAACAGCTACAATGAGCAGTTCTTC. Translating gives CASSLDVNSYNEQFF.

The chain employs TRBV15 and TRBJ2-1; D perhaps matches TRBD1 (5 bases). The germline V gene encodes CDR1 LNHNV and CDR2 YYDKDF (reference sequence). V was clipped by 5 bases and J by 4 bases, with 15 bases between them. The CDR3 contains 15 residues. This CDR3 is CATSPQQEKYNEQFF. In nucleotides, the CDR3 is TGTGCCACCAGCCCCCAACAGGAGAAATACAATGAGCAGTTCTTC.